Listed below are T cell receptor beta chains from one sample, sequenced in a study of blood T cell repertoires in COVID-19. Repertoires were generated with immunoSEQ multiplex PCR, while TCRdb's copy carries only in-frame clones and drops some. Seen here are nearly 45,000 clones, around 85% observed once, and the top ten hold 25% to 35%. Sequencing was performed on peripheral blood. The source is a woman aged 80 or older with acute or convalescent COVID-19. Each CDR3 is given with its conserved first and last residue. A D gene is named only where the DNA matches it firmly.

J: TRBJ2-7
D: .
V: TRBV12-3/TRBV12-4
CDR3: CASSREPSLSQYF
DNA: TGTGCCAGCAGTAGAGAGCCATCTTTGTCGCAGTACTTC

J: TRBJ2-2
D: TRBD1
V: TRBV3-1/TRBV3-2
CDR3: CASSQKGATGELFF
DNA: TGTGCCAGCAGCCAAAAGGGGGCGACCGGGGAGCTGTTTTTT

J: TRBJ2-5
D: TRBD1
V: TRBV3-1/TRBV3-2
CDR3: CASSPQPGTGYLETQYF
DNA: TGTGCCAGCAGCCCACAACCGGGGACAGGGTACCTTGAGACCCAGTACTTC

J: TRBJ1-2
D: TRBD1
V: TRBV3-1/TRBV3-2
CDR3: CASSHSGDRVLSSGYTF
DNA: TGTGCCAGCAGCCATTCGGGTGACAGGGTATTGAGCTCTGGCTACACCTTC

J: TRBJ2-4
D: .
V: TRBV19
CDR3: CASDPGGAIDQYF
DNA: TGTGCCAGTGACCCTGGGGGGGCGATCGATCAGTACTTC

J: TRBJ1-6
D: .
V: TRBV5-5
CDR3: CASSLAGNNSPLHF
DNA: TGTGCCAGCAGCTTAGCGGGAAATAATTCACCCCTCCACTTT

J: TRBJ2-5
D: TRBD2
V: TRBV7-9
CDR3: CASSPGLGGRETQYF
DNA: TGTGCCAGCAGCCCGGGACTAGGGGGGCGCGAGACCCAGTACTTC

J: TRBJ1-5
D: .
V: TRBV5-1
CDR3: CASSLEGQTHQPQHF
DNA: TGCGCCAGCAGCTTGGAAGGACAGACACATCAGCCCCAGCATTTT

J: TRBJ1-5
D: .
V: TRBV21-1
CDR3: CASSQSLKQGASQPQHF
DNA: TGTGCCAGCAGCCAAAGTCTAAAACAGGGGGCATCCCAGCCCCAGCATTTT

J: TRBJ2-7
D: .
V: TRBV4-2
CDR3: CASSQGLVYEQYF
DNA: TGTGCCAGCAGCCAAGGACTAGTCTACGAGCAGTACTTC

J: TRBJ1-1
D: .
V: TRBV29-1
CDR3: CSVDIVGTEAFF
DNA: TGCAGCGTGGACATTGTTGGCACTGAAGCTTTCTTT

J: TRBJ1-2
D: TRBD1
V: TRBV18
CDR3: CASSPNLLTGAHTLNYGYTF
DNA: TGTGCCAGCTCACCAAATCTCCTTACAGGGGCGCATACCCTTAACTATGGCTACACCTTC